The present TCR beta chain was sequenced within a study of preoperative IRX-2 immunotherapy in early breast cancer. Treatment noted: preoperative locoregional IRX-2 cytokine immunotherapy. Patients received preoperative, locoregional IRX-2 cytokine immunotherapy in a phase Ib study. The germline V gene encodes CDR1 MGHRA and CDR2 YSYEKL. The CDR3 totals 16 residues. The J segment lost 0 bases and the V segment lost 1 base, leaving 4 bases of the junction unmatched. Sequenced by immunoSEQ multiplex PCR; TCRdb stores in-frame clones only, minus some. The sample yields 25,000 to 30,000 clones, 82% seen once.

The clonotype originates from a human donor with breast cancer. The specimen was obtained from a patient treated with IRX-2 immunotherapy. The chain employs TRBV4-1 and TRBJ2-3; 7 bases align to TRBD2. CDR3 sequence: CASSQGGGLSTDTQYF. CDR3 coding DNA: TGCGCCAGCAGCCAAGGGGGGGGATTGAGCACAGATACGCAGTATTTT.